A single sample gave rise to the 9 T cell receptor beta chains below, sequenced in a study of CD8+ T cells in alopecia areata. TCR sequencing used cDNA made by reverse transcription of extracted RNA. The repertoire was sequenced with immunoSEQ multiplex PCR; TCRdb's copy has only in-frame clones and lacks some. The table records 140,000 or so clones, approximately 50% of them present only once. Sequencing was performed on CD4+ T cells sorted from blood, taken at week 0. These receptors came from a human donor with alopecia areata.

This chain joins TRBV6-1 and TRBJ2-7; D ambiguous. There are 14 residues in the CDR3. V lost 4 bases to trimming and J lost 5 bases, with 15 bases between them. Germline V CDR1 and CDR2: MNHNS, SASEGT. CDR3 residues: CASSGSFLGHEQYF. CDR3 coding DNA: TGTGCCAGCAGTGGTTCCTTTCTTGGCCACGAGCAGTACTTC.

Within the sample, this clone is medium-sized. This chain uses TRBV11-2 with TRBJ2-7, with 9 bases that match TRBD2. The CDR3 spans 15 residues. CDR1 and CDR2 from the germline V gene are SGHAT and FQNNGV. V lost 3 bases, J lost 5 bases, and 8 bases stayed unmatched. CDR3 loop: CASSFSGSGLDEQYF. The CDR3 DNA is TGTGCCAGCAGCTTTAGCGGGAGCGGGCTCGACGAGCAGTACTTC.

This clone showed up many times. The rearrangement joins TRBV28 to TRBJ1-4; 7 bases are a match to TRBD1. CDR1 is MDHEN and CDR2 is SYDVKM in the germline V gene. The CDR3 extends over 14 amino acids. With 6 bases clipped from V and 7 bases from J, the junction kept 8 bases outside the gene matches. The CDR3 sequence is CASSHRGGSEKLFF. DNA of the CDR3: TGTGCCAGCAGCCACAGGGGAGGAAGTGAAAAACTGTTTTTT.

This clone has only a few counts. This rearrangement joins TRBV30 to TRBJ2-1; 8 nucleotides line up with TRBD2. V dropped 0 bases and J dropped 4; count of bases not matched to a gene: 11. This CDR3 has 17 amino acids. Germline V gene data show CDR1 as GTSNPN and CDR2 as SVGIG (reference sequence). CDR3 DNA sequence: TGTGCCTGGAGTGTCCTAGCGGGTGACCTCCTATACAATGAGCAGTTCTTC. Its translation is CAWSVLAGDLLYNEQFF.

The CDR3 protein is CASSLLGTGNTDTQYF. CDR3 coding DNA: TGCGCCAGCAGCCTCCTAGGTACGGGAAACACAGATACGCAGTATTTT. V and J are TRBV4-1 and TRBJ2-3; the D gene is possibly TRBD2 (5 bases). Germline values: CDR1 MGHRA, CDR2 YSYEKL. The CDR3 contains 16 residues. Trimming took 4 bases from V and 2 from J, leaving 16 bases between them.

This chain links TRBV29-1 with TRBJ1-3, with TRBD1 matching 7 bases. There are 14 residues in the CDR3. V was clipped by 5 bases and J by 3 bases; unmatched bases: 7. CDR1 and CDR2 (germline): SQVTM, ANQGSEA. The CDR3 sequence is CSVQGTVDGNTIYF. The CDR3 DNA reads TGCAGCGTTCAAGGGACAGTGGATGGAAACACCATATATTTT.

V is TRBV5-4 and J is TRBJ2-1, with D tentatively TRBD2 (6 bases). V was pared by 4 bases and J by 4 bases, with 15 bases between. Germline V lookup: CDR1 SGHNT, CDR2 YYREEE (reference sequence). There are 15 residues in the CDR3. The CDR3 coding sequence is TGTGCCAGCAGCCCTGAATTAGCGGAATACAATGAGCAGTTCTTC. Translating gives CASSPELAEYNEQFF.

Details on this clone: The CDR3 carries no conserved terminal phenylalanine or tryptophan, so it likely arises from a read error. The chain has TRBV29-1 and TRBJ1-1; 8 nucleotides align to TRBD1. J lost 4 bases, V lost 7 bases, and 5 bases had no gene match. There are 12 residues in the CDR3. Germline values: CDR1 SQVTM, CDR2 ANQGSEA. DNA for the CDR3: TGCAGCGCAACTACAGGGGGCACTGAAGCTTTCCTT. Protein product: CSATTGGTEAFL.

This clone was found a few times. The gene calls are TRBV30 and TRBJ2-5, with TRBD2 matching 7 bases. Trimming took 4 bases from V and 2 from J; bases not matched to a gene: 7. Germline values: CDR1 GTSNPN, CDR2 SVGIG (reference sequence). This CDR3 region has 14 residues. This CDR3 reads CAWTPGGSQETQYF. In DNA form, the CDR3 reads TGTGCCTGGACCCCCGGGGGGTCGCAAGAGACCCAGTACTTC.